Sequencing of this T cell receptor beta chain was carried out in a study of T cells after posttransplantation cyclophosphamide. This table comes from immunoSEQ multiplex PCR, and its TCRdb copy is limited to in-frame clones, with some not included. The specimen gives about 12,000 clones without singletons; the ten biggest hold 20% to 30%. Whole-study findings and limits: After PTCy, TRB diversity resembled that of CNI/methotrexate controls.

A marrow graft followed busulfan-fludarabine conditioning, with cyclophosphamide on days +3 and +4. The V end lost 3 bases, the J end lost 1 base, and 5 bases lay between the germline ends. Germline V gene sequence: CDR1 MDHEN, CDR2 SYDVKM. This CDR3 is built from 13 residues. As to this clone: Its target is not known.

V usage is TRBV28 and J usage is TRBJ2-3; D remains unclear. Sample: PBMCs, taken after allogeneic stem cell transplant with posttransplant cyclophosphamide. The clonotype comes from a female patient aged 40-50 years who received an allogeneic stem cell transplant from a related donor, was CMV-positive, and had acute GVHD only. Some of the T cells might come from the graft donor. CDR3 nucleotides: TGTGCCAGCAGTTTTCAGGGCACAGATACGCAGTATTTT. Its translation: CASSFQGTDTQYF.